These 29 T cell receptor beta chains were all obtained from the same sample, sequenced in a study of T cell responses to AZD1222 COVID-19 vaccine. Assay used: immunoSEQ multiplex PCR; TCRdb lists only in-frame clones, some missing. Here the sample spans some 150,000 clones, 70% to 90% being singletons. The sequencing here drew on peripheral blood, taken 28 days after the second dose of the MenACWY control vaccine. These receptors were obtained from an adult who received the MenACWY meningococcal vaccine as a control.

This clone was observed once. The chain is built from TRBV24-1 and TRBJ1-5; D is possibly TRBD1 (5 bases). The CDR3 runs to 14 residues. Trimming pared 6 bases from V and 0 bases from J, leaving 8 bases between. Germline V lookup: CDR1 KGHDR, CDR2 SFDVKD. CDR3 coding DNA: TGTGCCACCAGTACAGGTTATAGCAATCAGCCCCAGCATTTT. It specifies CATSTGYSNQPQHF.

V gene TRBV19 combines with J gene TRBJ1-4, with 8 nucleotides matching TRBD1. Germline CDR1 reads LNHDA; CDR2 reads SQIVND (reference sequence). This CDR3 is 15 amino acids long. Trimming at V came to 9 bases and at J to 7 bases, leaving 13 bases not matched to a gene. As DNA, the CDR3 is TGTGCCAGCCGGACAGGGAGGCCTCAGGGTGAAAAACTGTTTTTT. It yields the protein CASRTGRPQGEKLFF.

This sequence joins TRBV6-5 and TRBJ2-7, with a weak D call TRBD2 (6 bases). CDR1 is MNHEY, CDR2 SVGAGI, per germline. V was pared by 6 bases and J by 0 bases, with 15 bases between. The CDR3 sequence is 15 residues long. CDR3 in amino acids: CASSRGTPSSYEQYF. CDR3 DNA: TGTGCCAGCAGCCGAGGGACTCCGAGCTCCTACGAGCAGTACTTC.

The rearrangement uses TRBV18 and TRBJ2-6; 7 nucleotides agree with TRBD1. V trimming: 2 bases; J trimming: 4 bases; junction bases outside the gene matches: 14. The CDR3 spans 19 residues. In germline, CDR1 is KGHSH, CDR2 LQKENI. The DNA for the CDR3 is TGTGCCAGCTCACCAACATATGCAGGGGGTAGGTCCGGGGCCAACGTCCTGACTTTC. This sequence encodes CASSPTYAGGRSGANVLTF.

The chain combines TRBV27 with TRBJ1-5, with 9 bases that match TRBD1. Trimming cost V 7 bases and J 1 base; bases outside gene matches: 5. This CDR3 is built from 15 residues. The germline V gene encodes CDR1 MNHEY and CDR2 SMNVEV (reference sequence). The CDR3 region is CASKSGTGSNQPQHF. CDR3 nucleotide sequence: TGTGCCAGCAAGTCCGGGACAGGGAGCAATCAGCCCCAGCATTTT.

J is TRBJ1-1 and V is TRBV19; weak D call: TRBD1 (6 bases). CDR3 length: 13 amino acids. Trimming stripped 6 bases from V and 7 bases from J, with 15 bases between. The germline V gene encodes CDR1 LNHDA and CDR2 SQIVND (reference sequence). The CDR3 coding sequence is TGTGCCAGTAGGCCCGGGGGCTATGGTGAAGCTTTCTTT. Protein product: CASRPGGYGEAFF.

The V and J genes are TRBV12-3 or TRBV12-4 and TRBJ2-1, with 7 positions matching TRBD2. Unmatched junction bases numbered 2, after V lost 7 bases and J lost 2 bases. The CDR3 length is 13 residues. The CDR3 loop is CASNRGAYNEQFF. The CDR3 nucleotides read TGTGCCAGCAATCGGGGGGCCTACAATGAGCAGTTCTTC.

The chain links TRBV29-1 to TRBJ2-1, with 9 bases matching TRBD2. The CDR3 spans 15 residues. The junction had 13 bases not matched to a gene; V was cut back by 6 bases and J by 7 bases. Per germline, CDR1 SQVTM and CDR2 ANQGSEA. The CDR3 sequence is CSVFSGSTVFNEQFF. The CDR3 bases are TGCAGCGTCTTTAGCGGGAGCACTGTCTTTAATGAGCAGTTCTTC.

The sample holds a few counts of this clone. This sequence joins TRBV10-3 and TRBJ1-6; D unresolved. Germline loops: CDR1 ENHRY, CDR2 SYGVKD. Trimming removed 0 bases from V and 11 bases from J, with 5 bases in between. CDR3 length: 12 residues. CDR3 residues: CAISESPPPLHF. In DNA form, the CDR3 reads TGTGCCATCAGTGAGTCCCCCCCACCCCTCCACTTT.

J is TRBJ1-1 and V is TRBV7-2; D is unresolved. This CDR3 spans 11 amino acids. V gave up 2 bases and J gave up 6 bases, with 4 bases separating them. Germline CDR1 SGHTA, CDR2 FQGNSA. The CDR3 DNA follows: TGTGCCAGCAGCTTAAGGGCTGAAGCTTTCTTT. Protein: CASSLRAEAFF.

The chain has TRBV18 and TRBJ2-7; 8 bases line up with TRBD1. CDR3 length: 12 amino acids. V was pared by 3 bases and J by 7 bases, with 2 bases of the junction left unmatched. Looked up from germline, CDR1 is KGHSH and CDR2 is LQKENI. CDR3 sequence reads: CASSPTGDEQYV. In nucleotides, the CDR3 is TGTGCCAGCTCACCGACAGGGGATGAGCAGTACGTC.

This chain uses TRBV28 with TRBJ2-7, with TRBD1 identical over 9 bases. The germline CDR1 and CDR2 sequences are MDHEN and SYDVKM. The V gene end was trimmed by 7 bases and the J gene end by 7 bases; junction bases not matched to a gene: 17. This CDR3 is 16 amino acids long. In DNA form, the CDR3 reads TGTGCCAGCACAATGGGGGGGACAGGGCCCCCTTCGGAGCAGTACGTC. Its translation is CASTMGGTGPPSEQYV.

The CDR3 region has the DNA TGTGCTACCCCGGGACAGGCCTATGGCTACACCTTC. Translation gives CATPGQAYGYTF. The J gene is TRBJ1-2, the V gene TRBV12-5; TRBD1 matches 8 bases. J lost 4 bases, V lost 10 bases, and 5 bases had no gene match. Per germline, CDR1 LGHNT and CDR2 FRNRAP. The CDR3 extends over 12 amino acids.

This clone has more than one count but fewer than ten. This chain uses TRBV19 with TRBJ2-2, with a tentative D call TRBD2 (6 bases). The CDR3 is 16 amino acids. Trimming left V 8 bases short and J 2 bases short, with 18 bases between. Germline assignment: CDR1 LNHDA and CDR2 SQIVND (reference sequence). For the CDR3, the DNA is TGTGCCAGTCGCTCTTTGGGGGGACGTAACACCGGGGAGCTGTTTTTT. Translation gives CASRSLGGRNTGELFF. Using reference TRBV19 and TRBJ2-2 for the parts outside the CDR3, the full variable domain is DGGITQSPKYLFRKEGQNVTLSCEQNLNHDAMYWYRQDPGQGLRLIYYSQIVNDFQKGDIAEGYSVSREKKESFPLTVTSAQKNPTAFYLCASRSLGGRNTGELFFGEGSRLTVL.

V usage is TRBV27 and J usage is TRBJ2-7; the D gene is possibly TRBD2 (6 bases). The CDR3 sequence is 14 residues long. Trimming took 0 bases from V and 6 from J, leaving 12 bases between them. Germline V gene data show CDR1 as MNHEY and CDR2 as SMNVEV (reference sequence). CDR3 amino acids: CASSLSRGIPEQYF. CDR3 bases: TGTGCCAGCAGTTTATCGCGCGGGATCCCCGAGCAGTACTTC.

A word on this clone: This CDR3 is also generated by other DNA sequences in the sample. V and J are TRBV19 and TRBJ1-1, with TRBD1 matching over 7 bases. With 2 bases clipped from V and 0 bases from J, the junction kept 3 bases outside the gene matches. Germline V gives CDR1 LNHDA, CDR2 SQIVND (reference sequence). The CDR3 consists of 15 residues. The CDR3 reads CASSISGTVNTEAFF. CDR3 DNA sequence: TGTGCCAGTAGTATAAGCGGGACAGTGAACACTGAAGCTTTCTTT. Complete variable domain (other parts from reference TRBV19 and TRBJ1-1): DGGITQSPKYLFRKEGQNVTLSCEQNLNHDAMYWYRQDPGQGLRLIYYSQIVNDFQKGDIAEGYSVSREKKESFPLTVTSAQKNPTAFYLCASSISGTVNTEAFFGQGTRLTVV.

This rearrangement joins TRBV21-1 to TRBJ1-5; TRBD1 is the table's D call and was not checked against the DNA. TRBV21-1 is classified as a pseudogene. This CDR3 spans 21 amino acids. The DNA of the CDR3 is TGTGCCAGCAGCAAACCTCTCCAGCCCCCAGCGGACAGGGGTAGCAATCAGCCCCAGCATTTT. It translates to CASSKPLQPPADRGSNQPQHF.

The chain employs TRBV7-9 and TRBJ1-2; no clear D gene. V was cut by 3 bases and J by 5 bases, with 7 bases left in between. This CDR3 is built from 12 residues. Germline values: CDR1 SEHNR, CDR2 FQNEAQ (reference sequence). CDR3 sequence reads: CASSLEHYGYTF. The CDR3, as DNA: TGTGCCAGCAGCTTGGAACATTATGGCTACACCTTC.

The chain recombines TRBV30 with TRBJ2-7, with D possibly being TRBD1 (6 bases). Germline V gene data show CDR1 as GTSNPN and CDR2 as SVGIG (reference sequence). The length of the CDR3 is 13 residues. Trimming took off 3 bases at V and 5 bases at J, with 14 bases between the two ends. The CDR3 loop is CAWRAQGPHEQYF. In DNA, the CDR3 is TGTGCCTGGAGAGCACAGGGTCCCCACGAGCAGTACTTC.

The V and J genes are TRBV7-2 and TRBJ2-2; D is ambiguous. The V and J ends lost 5 bases and 6 bases respectively, with 13 bases between them. Germline CDR1 SGHTA, CDR2 FQGNSA. The CDR3 extends over 14 amino acids. This CDR3 reads CASSPNAGPGELFF. The CDR3 DNA follows: TGTGCCAGCAGCCCAAACGCCGGCCCCGGGGAGCTGTTTTTT.

V gene TRBV15 combines with J gene TRBJ2-1; 8 bases match TRBD1. V shed 5 bases and J 7 bases; nucleotides not matched to a gene: 10. Germline lookup yields CDR1 LNHNV and CDR2 YYDKDF (reference sequence). This CDR3 region has 15 residues. CDR3 region: CATSRTRQGSNEQFF. The CDR3 DNA follows: TGTGCCACCAGCCGTACCCGACAGGGGTCGAATGAGCAGTTCTTC.

This clone showed up just once. This sequence joins TRBV5-1 and TRBJ2-7, with D perhaps matching TRBD1 (6 bases). The V and J ends lost 0 bases and 5 bases respectively, with 9 bases between them. Per the germline V gene, CDR1 is SGHRS and CDR2 is YFSETQ. This CDR3 region has 13 residues. DNA for the CDR3: TGCGCCAGCAGCTTGGTTCAGGGGCACGAGCAGTACGTC. It specifies CASSLVQGHEQYV.

This clone was found once. This sequence joins TRBV6-4 and TRBJ2-5; 10 bases line up with TRBD1. Germline V gene sequence: CDR1 MRHNA, CDR2 SNTAGT. The junction had 6 bases not matched to a gene; V was cut back by 4 bases and J by 4 bases. The CDR3 extends over 15 amino acids. CDR3 DNA: TGTGCCAGCAGTGGACAGGGGGCGTTTGGAGAGACCCAGTACTTC. Translating it yields CASSGQGAFGETQYF.

This chain joins TRBV7-9 and TRBJ2-5; tentative D call: TRBD2 (5 bases). V was trimmed by 2 bases and J by 3 bases, leaving 7 bases between them. This CDR3 region has 13 residues. The V gene's germline CDR1 is SEHNR and CDR2 FQNEAQ (reference sequence). CDR3 sequence (DNA): TGTGCCAGCAGCTTATCCGGGGAAGAGACCCAGTACTTC. Protein product: CASSLSGEETQYF.

This clone was observed a handful of times. The chain combines TRBV6-5 with TRBJ1-1; unclear D gene. This CDR3 spans 13 amino acids. The V end was cut by 4 bases, the J end by 4 bases, with 10 bases between. Germline loops: CDR1 MNHEY, CDR2 SVGAGI. The CDR3 DNA follows: TGTGCCAGCAGTTTTATGGGAGGCACTGAAGCTTTCTTT. Its protein product is CASSFMGGTEAFF.

The V gene is TRBV14, the J gene TRBJ1-2; TRBD1 is a possible D gene (5 bases). Germline loops: CDR1 SGHDN, CDR2 FVKESK. V was clipped by 6 bases and J by 4 bases, with 15 bases between them. This CDR3 is built from 14 residues. In DNA, the CDR3 is TGTGCCAGCAGTCGACCCGGGACCTCCTATGGCTACACCTTC. Translation: CASSRPGTSYGYTF.

This chain connects TRBV28 to TRBJ2-1; TRBD2 agrees at 7 bases. The germline V gene has CDR1 MDHEN and CDR2 SYDVKM. The J segment lost 5 bases and the V segment lost 2 bases, leaving 9 bases of the junction unmatched. This CDR3 spans 16 amino acids. DNA for the CDR3: TGTGCCAGCAGTTTAGCTAGCGGTTTAGGAAACAATGAGCAGTTCTTC. It encodes CASSLASGLGNNEQFF. Full variable domain (rest looked up from reference TRBV28 and TRBJ2-1): DVKVTQSSRYLVKRTGEKVFLECVQDMDHENMFWYRQDPGLGLRLIYFSYDVKMKEKGDIPEGYSVSREKKERFSLILESASTNQTSMYLCASSLASGLGNNEQFFGPGTRLTVL.

In its sample, this clone was seen many times. The V call is TRBV11-2, the J call TRBJ1-1; TRBD1 might be the D (6 bases). CDR1 and CDR2 (germline): SGHAT, FQNNGV. The CDR3 has 16 residues. V was pared by 1 base and J by 1 base, with 13 bases between. CDR3 sequence: CASSLGGWGQNTEAFF. The CDR3 DNA reads as TGTGCCAGCAGCTTAGGTGGCTGGGGACAGAACACTGAAGCTTTCTTT.

The chain recombines TRBV9 with TRBJ1-2, with 10 bases fitting TRBD1. The J segment lost 6 bases and the V segment lost 3 bases, leaving 8 bases of the junction unmatched. CDR3 size: 15 residues. From germline, CDR1 is SGDLS and CDR2 YYNGEE. As DNA, the CDR3 is TGTGCCAGCAGCGCATCCGGGACAGGGGAAAATGGCTACACCTTC. Residues: CASSASGTGENGYTF. The full variable domain, with the rest looked up from reference TRBV9 and TRBJ1-2, is DSGVTQTPKHLITATGQRVTLRCSPRSGDLSVYWYQQSLDQGLQFLIQYYNGEERAKGNILERFSAQQFPDLHSELNLSSLELGDSALYFCASSASGTGENGYTFGSGTRLTVV.